A single count supports the clone carrying this TCR beta chain. TCRdb keeps only in-frame clones here, not all; method: immunoSEQ multiplex PCR. The table includes a few hundred thousand clones, 89% detected once. The data derive from a study of blood T cell repertoires in COVID-19. Study-wide background: Samples taken during acute and convalescent COVID-19 were collected in the United States, Italy and Spain. T cells, B-cell-depleted T cells, or PBMCs provided the cDNA or gDNA that served as material.

V dropped 8 bases and J dropped 3 bases, with 4 bases sitting between them. Per germline, CDR1 SGHTA and CDR2 FQGTGA. The CDR3 is 10 residues long. The TCR was taken from a woman between 35 and 50 years old who had recovered from COVID-19. The gene calls are TRBV7-3 and TRBJ1-1; D is undetermined. The specimen sequenced was peripheral blood. The CDR3 sequence: CASPDTEAFF. The DNA for the CDR3 is TGTGCCAGCCCCGACACTGAAGCTTTCTTT.